The next 30 T cell receptor beta chains were all read from a single sample in a study of CD8 T cells in Susac syndrome. RNA totalling roughly 0.5 to 1 ug underwent reverse transcription with random hexamers. MiXCR, applied by TCRdb to the immunoSEQ multiplex PCR reads, yields one record per CDR3 protein. This table has 140,000 to 150,000 distinct CDR3 sequences, approximately 94% appearing once. The sample was CD4+ T cells from PBMCs. These receptors all come from a human donor with Susac syndrome.

V gene TRBV14 combines with J gene TRBJ2-3; weak D call: TRBD2 (7 bases). With 7 bases removed from V and 3 bases from J, the gap between germline ends came to 17 bases. Germline V gene data show CDR1 as SGHDN and CDR2 as FVKESK. The CDR3 extends over 15 amino acids. CDR3 in DNA: TGTGCCAGCACCACAGGGAGGGGATATACAGATACGCAGTATTTT. This sequence encodes CASTTGRGYTDTQYF.

The chain combines TRBV27 with TRBJ2-1, with D possibly TRBD1 on 6 matching bases. V lost 0 bases to trimming and J lost 11 bases, with 14 bases between them. Per germline, CDR1 MNHEY and CDR2 SMNVEV (reference sequence). This CDR3 spans 14 amino acids. CDR3 residues: CASSLSPLGGQQFF. The CDR3 DNA sequence: TGTGCCAGCAGTTTATCCCCTTTAGGGGGACAGCAGTTCTTC.

The chain links TRBV20-1 to TRBJ2-7; D perhaps matches TRBD2 (6 bases). Germline CDR1 is DFQATT and CDR2 is SNEGSKA (reference sequence). The CDR3 is made up of 15 amino acids. V dropped 1 base and J dropped 2 bases, with 15 bases sitting between them. The CDR3 here is CSARVLGLTTYEQYF. The CDR3 nucleotides are TGCAGTGCTAGAGTACTGGGACTGACCACCTACGAGCAGTACTTC.

The chain recombines TRBV5-1 with TRBJ2-4; D is undetermined. This CDR3 has 17 residues. Looked up from germline, CDR1 is SGHRS and CDR2 is YFSETQ. The V end was cut by 1 base, the J end by 6 bases, with 20 bases between. Here the CDR3 reads CASSLNLIQTGGNIQYF. For the CDR3, the DNA is TGCGCCAGCAGCTTGAACCTAATACAAACCGGCGGAAACATTCAGTACTTC. Combining the CDR3 with reference TRBV5-1 and TRBJ2-4 gives the whole variable domain KAGVTQTPRYLIKTRGQQVTLSCSPISGHRSVSWYQQTPGQGLQFLFEYFSETQRNKGNFPGRFSGRQFSNSRSEMNVSTLELGDSALYLCASSLNLIQTGGNIQYFGAGTRLSVL.

This chain links TRBV11-1 with TRBJ2-6; TRBD2 is a possible D gene (7 bases). Germline V gene data show CDR1 as SGHAT and CDR2 as FQDESV (reference sequence). There are 14 residues in the CDR3. V was pared by 4 bases and J by 8 bases, with 12 bases between. CDR3 DNA: TGTGCCAGCAGCTCGGACAGCGGGACCAACGTCCTGACTTTC. Amino acids: CASSSDSGTNVLTF.

V usage is TRBV20-1 and J usage is TRBJ2-2; weak D call: TRBD1 (5 bases). The CDR3 sequence is 15 residues long. With 0 bases removed from V and 3 bases from J, the gap between germline ends came to 11 bases. Germline-derived CDR1 and CDR2 are DFQATT and SNEGSKA (reference sequence). The CDR3 bases are TGCAGTGCTAGAGACCCCGGACATCACACCGGGGAGCTGTTTTTT. Translation: CSARDPGHHTGELFF.

The J gene is TRBJ2-1, the V gene TRBV3-1; possibly TRBD1 for D (5 bases). The V end was cut by 0 bases, the J end by 13 bases, with 13 bases between. Germline V gene lookup returns CDR1 LGHDT and CDR2 YNNKEL (reference sequence). This CDR3 comprises 13 residues. The CDR3 region is CASSQDFVGVQFF. The CDR3 nucleotides are TGTGCCAGCAGCCAAGATTTTGTAGGGGTTCAGTTCTTC.

This chain uses TRBV3-1 with TRBJ1-1; D is ambiguous. Germline V gene data show CDR1 as LGHDT and CDR2 as YNNKEL (reference sequence). Trimming pared 1 base from V and 3 bases from J, leaving 3 bases between. The CDR3 extends over 12 amino acids. CDR3 nucleotide sequence: TGTGCCAGCAGCCAAGTGCACACTGAAGCTTTCTTT. Translation gives CASSQVHTEAFF. The whole variable domain, filled in from reference TRBV3-1 and TRBJ1-1, reads DTAVSQTPKYLVTQMGNDKSIKCEQNLGHDTMYWYKQDSKKFLKIMFSYNNKELIINETVPNRFSPKSPDKAHLNLHINSLELGDSAVYFCASSQVHTEAFFGQGTRLTVV.

The CDR3 is CSAPSWAPDTQYF. For the CDR3, the DNA is TGCAGTGCTCCTTCCTGGGCCCCAGATACGCAGTATTTT. This rearrangement joins TRBV20-1 to TRBJ2-3; D remains ambiguous. The V end lost 5 bases, the J end lost 4 bases, and 13 bases lay between the germline ends. The CDR3 is 13 residues long. Germline loops: CDR1 DFQATT, CDR2 SNEGSKA (reference sequence).

CDR3 sequence reads: CASSPRLGETQYF. CDR3 coding DNA: TGTGCCAGCAGCCCTCGACTAGGAGAGACCCAGTACTTC. The chain carries TRBV7-9 and TRBJ2-5; TRBD2 might be the D (6 bases). The CDR3 extends over 13 amino acids. Germline values: CDR1 SEHNR, CDR2 FQNEAQ (reference sequence). V was clipped by 5 bases and J by 4 bases, with 11 bases between them.

This sequence joins TRBV2 and TRBJ1-1; tentatively, D is TRBD1 (5 bases). The V gene lost 5 bases and the J gene lost 2 bases, with 15 bases spanning the gap. CDR1 is SNHLY, CDR2 FYNNEI, per germline. The CDR3 totals 15 residues. The CDR3 spells CASSPWVRGNTEAFF. In DNA form, the CDR3 reads TGTGCCAGCAGTCCCTGGGTAAGGGGAAACACTGAAGCTTTCTTT. Based on the CDR3 plus reference TRBV2 and TRBJ1-1, the full variable domain is EPEVTQTPSHQVTQMGQEVILRCVPISNHLYFYWYRQILGQKVEFLVSFYNNEISEKSEIFDDQFSVERPDGSNFTLKIRSTKLEDSAMYFCASSPWVRGNTEAFFGQGTRLTVV.

This sequence joins TRBV5-6 and TRBJ2-3, with a possible D match to TRBD1 (6 bases). The CDR3 is 15 residues long. Germline V CDR1 and CDR2: SGHDT, YYEEEE. Trimming left V 4 bases short and J 6 bases short, with 18 bases between. The CDR3 sequence is CASSETGFVGDTQYF. DNA for the CDR3: TGTGCCAGCAGCGAAACAGGGTTCGTAGGGGATACGCAGTATTTT.

The chain couples TRBV6-5 to TRBJ2-2; D perhaps matches TRBD2 (6 bases). V was trimmed by 2 bases and J by 1 base, leaving 8 bases between them. There are 15 residues in the CDR3. Germline V CDR1 and CDR2: MNHEY, SVGAGI. The CDR3 loop is CASSYGTLNTGELFF. CDR3 in DNA: TGTGCCAGCAGTTACGGGACTTTGAACACCGGGGAGCTGTTTTTT.

This clonotype came up once. The V and J genes are TRBV29-1 and TRBJ2-4; D possibly corresponds to TRBD1 (5 bases). V lost 4 bases and J lost 11, with 18 bases in between. This CDR3 spans 13 amino acids. The germline V gene encodes CDR1 SQVTM and CDR2 ANQGSEA. The CDR3 sequence: CSVVRQGGHLQYF. The CDR3 region has the DNA TGCAGCGTTGTAAGGCAGGGTGGACACCTTCAGTACTTC.

This clonotype was detected only once. This sequence joins TRBV5-1 and TRBJ1-4; 9 bases are shared with TRBD1. Germline assignment: CDR1 SGHRS and CDR2 YFSETQ. V lost 6 bases to trimming and J lost 6 bases; unmatched junction nucleotides: 3. CDR3 size: 13 residues. For the CDR3, the DNA is TGCGCCAGCACCTGGACAGGGGATGAAAAACTGTTTTTT. This encodes CASTWTGDEKLFF. Filled out from reference TRBV5-1 and TRBJ1-4, the complete variable domain reads KAGVTQTPRYLIKTRGQQVTLSCSPISGHRSVSWYQQTPGQGLQFLFEYFSETQRNKGNFPGRFSGRQFSNSRSEMNVSTLELGDSALYLCASTWTGDEKLFFGSGTQLSVL.

This clonotype has a single count. The rearrangement joins TRBV18 to TRBJ2-1, with TRBD2 as a possible D gene (5 bases). With 3 bases removed from V and 3 bases from J, the gap between germline ends came to 9 bases. The CDR3 sequence is 14 residues long. The germline V gene encodes CDR1 KGHSH and CDR2 LQKENI. CDR3 nucleotides: TGTGCCAGCTCACCGGTAAGCGGCTACAATGAGCAGTTCTTC. It codes for CASSPVSGYNEQFF.

This clonotype was found a few times. V is TRBV29-1 and J is TRBJ2-1, with D perhaps matching TRBD2 (6 bases). This CDR3 is built from 14 residues. Trimming took 3 bases from V and 0 from J, leaving 9 bases between them. The germline gives CDR1 SQVTM, CDR2 ANQGSEA. Written as DNA, the CDR3 is TGCAGCGTTGAGGAGGGCGGCTCCTACAATGAGCAGTTCTTC. It specifies CSVEEGGSYNEQFF.

This chain links TRBV4-2 with TRBJ2-6; tentative D call: TRBD1 (7 bases). CDR3 size: 18 residues. Trimming removed 0 bases at V and 3 bases at J, with 15 bases between. Germline V lookup: CDR1 LGHNA, CDR2 YNFKEQ. CDR3: CASSQDPAGGGGANVLTF. DNA of the CDR3: TGTGCCAGCAGCCAAGATCCGGCAGGGGGAGGTGGGGCCAACGTCCTGACTTTC.

For the CDR3, the DNA is TGCAGCATGTCCCGGGGGGACTATGAGCAGTTCTTC. It specifies CSMSRGDYEQFF. V gene TRBV29-1 combines with J gene TRBJ2-1; 7 bases are a match to TRBD2. Looked up from germline, CDR1 is SQVTM and CDR2 is ANQGSEA. Losses at the gene ends were 8 bases for V and 8 bases for J; bases not matched to a gene: 9. The CDR3 is 12 residues long.

The chain has TRBV10-3 and TRBJ1-1; D is possibly TRBD1 (5 bases). Deletions cut 0 bases from V and 7 bases from J, with 15 bases between. The CDR3 contains 15 residues. The germline gives CDR1 ENHRY, CDR2 SYGVKD. The CDR3 bases are TGTGCCATCAGTGAGTCGATTGTTACAGGCCGTGAAGCTTTCTTT. Its translation: CAISESIVTGREAFF.

This sequence joins TRBV12-3 or TRBV12-4 and TRBJ2-7; 8 nucleotides line up with TRBD1. The CDR3 runs 14 residues. Trimming removed 6 bases from V and 4 bases from J; junction bases left unmatched: 8. DNA of the CDR3: TGTGCCAGCAGCCCGACAGGGGATGGGTACGAGCAGTACTTC. Residues: CASSPTGDGYEQYF.

The chain employs TRBV19 and TRBJ2-1, with D tentatively TRBD1 (6 bases). The CDR3 is 13 residues long. Germline CDR1 reads LNHDA; CDR2 reads SQIVND (reference sequence). V dropped 3 bases and J dropped 7 bases, with 10 bases sitting between them. The CDR3 DNA reads as TGTGCCAGTAGTATGGACAGAAGGAATGAGCAGTTCTTC. Amino acid sequence: CASSMDRRNEQFF.

The chain combines TRBV20-1 with TRBJ1-2, with TRBD1 identical over 12 bases. This CDR3 has 14 residues. CDR1 DFQATT and CDR2 SNEGSKA come from the germline V gene (reference sequence). J gave up 2 bases and V 6 bases, and 4 bases lay outside the gene matches. The CDR3 sequence: CSAPGQGANYGYTF. CDR3 sequence (DNA): TGCAGTGCGCCGGGACAGGGGGCAAACTATGGCTACACCTTC.

V and J are TRBV20-1 and TRBJ1-2, with no clear D. V was pared by 0 bases and J by 4 bases, with 9 bases between. CDR3 size: 13 residues. In germline, CDR1 is DFQATT, CDR2 SNEGSKA (reference sequence). In DNA form, the CDR3 reads TGCAGTGCTAGAGATCGGGCAGCCTATGGCTACACCTTC. Translating it yields CSARDRAAYGYTF.

The chain has TRBV7-9 and TRBJ2-7; D unclear. Germline loops: CDR1 SEHNR, CDR2 FQNEAQ (reference sequence). CDR3 length equals 13 residues. V was shortened by 2 bases and J by 6 bases, with 11 bases between the two germline ends. The CDR3 is CASSLLVTGEQYF. CDR3 bases: TGTGCCAGCAGCTTACTTGTAACGGGCGAGCAGTACTTC. Together with reference TRBV7-9 and TRBJ2-7, the CDR3 gives the full variable domain: DTGVSQNPRHKITKRGQNVTFRCDPISEHNRLYWYRQTLGQGPEFLTYFQNEAQLEKSRLLSDRFSAERPKGSFSTLEIQRTEQGDSAMYLCASSLLVTGEQYFGPGTRLTVT.

The rearrangement uses TRBV2 and TRBJ2-1; D not resolved. Trimming took 7 bases from V and 5 from J, leaving 12 bases between them. Germline-derived CDR1 and CDR2 are SNHLY and FYNNEI. This CDR3 region has 13 residues. The CDR3: CASTLGLNNEQFF. The DNA for the CDR3 is TGTGCCAGCACCCTAGGGCTGAACAATGAGCAGTTCTTC.

V gene TRBV20-1 combines with J gene TRBJ2-3, with D unclear. Trimming took 5 bases from V and 6 from J, leaving 18 bases between them. CDR1 is DFQATT, CDR2 SNEGSKA, per germline (reference sequence). The CDR3 has 14 amino acids. Here the CDR3 reads CSADPPGRPDTQYF. The CDR3 DNA reads as TGCAGTGCTGACCCCCCCGGGCGCCCGGATACGCAGTATTTT.

The chain carries TRBV12-3 or TRBV12-4 and TRBJ2-2; 7 bases match TRBD1. The CDR3 covers 13 residues. V shed 6 bases and J 7 bases; nucleotides not matched to a gene: 5. CDR3 residues: CASSTGAYGELFF. The DNA for the CDR3 is TGTGCCAGCAGCACAGGGGCCTACGGGGAGCTGTTTTTT.

The chain has TRBV2 and TRBJ1-2, with 9 bases that match TRBD1. Germline values: CDR1 SNHLY, CDR2 FYNNEI. V lost 8 bases, J lost 3 bases, and 13 bases stayed unmatched. The CDR3 totals 16 residues. The CDR3, as DNA: TGTGCCAGCCGACCTTGGGGTGGACAGGGGTACTATGGCTACACCTTC. Translating gives CASRPWGGQGYYGYTF.

This chain joins TRBV25-1 and TRBJ2-7, with 9 bases aligning to TRBD2. The CDR3 runs to 13 residues. The trim removed 10 bases at V and 7 bases at J, leaving 11 bases unmatched. Germline-derived CDR1 and CDR2 are MGHDK and SYGVNS. Here the CDR3 DNA reads TGTGCCACCGCTAGACTAGCGGCAGGAGAGCAGTACTTC. Translation: CATARLAAGEQYF.